This entry lists 10 T cell receptor beta chains sequenced from one sample in a study of cytomegalovirus exposure and HLA in healthy donors. The PCR made use of 60 Vbeta and 13 Jbeta primers. The assay was immunoSEQ multiplex PCR, and TCRdb's table has in-frame clones only and misses some. The sample lists some 130,000 clones, about 74% occurring once. Sequenced input: PBMCs. These receptors came from a male donor in good health and CMV-seronegative.

In this sample, this clone turned up a few times. The gene calls are TRBV5-5 and TRBJ2-7; a possible D gene is TRBD2 (5 bases). Trimming shortened V by 2 bases and J by 3 bases, and 12 bases separated the two germline ends. From germline, CDR1 is SGHKS and CDR2 YYEKEE (reference sequence). CDR3 size: 14 residues. DNA of the CDR3: TGTGCCAGCAGCTTCTCTGGGGAGAGCTACGAGCAGTACTTC. Translation gives CASSFSGESYEQYF.

As DNA, the CDR3 is TGTGCCAGCAGTGAAGGCTTTTCCGACCCAGCGAATCAGCCCCAGCATTTT. The encoded protein is CASSEGFSDPANQPQHF. The chain uses TRBV2 and TRBJ1-5; D not resolved. V dropped 1 base and J dropped 4 bases, with 17 bases sitting between them. The CDR3 extends over 17 amino acids. Germline V lookup: CDR1 SNHLY, CDR2 FYNNEI.

V is TRBV7-2 and J is TRBJ1-6; D is unresolved. V dropped 2 bases and J dropped 7 bases, with 9 bases sitting between them. CDR3 size: 14 residues. Germline V gene data show CDR1 as SGHTA and CDR2 as FQGNSA. The CDR3 region has the DNA TGTGCCAGCAGCTTATTTGAGCAAAATTCACCCCTCCACTTT. Its translation: CASSLFEQNSPLHF. Filled out from reference TRBV7-2 and TRBJ1-6, the complete variable domain reads GAGVSQSPSNKVTEKGKDVELRCDPISGHTALYWYRQSLGQGLEFLIYFQGNSAPDKSGLPSDRFSAERTGGSVSTLTIQRTQQEDSAVYLCASSLFEQNSPLHFGNGTRLTVT.

The V gene is TRBV6-1, the J gene TRBJ2-1; TRBD2 matches 8 bases. The trim removed 6 bases at V and 8 bases at J, leaving 12 bases unmatched. This CDR3 comprises 15 residues. Per germline, CDR1 MNHNS and CDR2 SASEGT. The CDR3 protein is CASSRAGARGDEQFF. DNA of the CDR3: TGTGCCAGCAGCCGAGCGGGGGCGCGGGGGGATGAGCAGTTCTTC.

The rearrangement uses TRBV7-2 and TRBJ2-1; TRBD2 matches at 9 bases. CDR1 is SGHTA, CDR2 FQGNSA, per germline. Trimming at V came to 3 bases and at J to 5 bases, leaving 5 bases not matched to a gene. The CDR3 has 15 amino acids. CDR3 coding DNA: TGTGCCAGCAGCTTTCCGGCGGGGGGGCACAATGAGCAGTTCTTC. Encoded protein: CASSFPAGGHNEQFF.

V usage is TRBV7-2 and J usage is TRBJ2-3; D possibly corresponds to TRBD1 (8 bases). There are 19 residues in the CDR3. CDR1 and CDR2 (germline): SGHTA, FQGNSA. V lost 1 base and J lost 3, with 23 bases in between. Written as DNA, the CDR3 is TGTGCCAGCAGCTTAGAGGGCAGGGGGCGTCGAGCGGGGACAGATACGCAGTATTTT. Translating it yields CASSLEGRGRRAGTDTQYF.

The chain recombines TRBV5-8 with TRBJ1-5; D perhaps matches TRBD1 (5 bases). This CDR3 contains 14 residues. CDR1 and CDR2 from the germline V gene are SGHTS and YDEGEE. The V gene lost 0 bases and the J gene lost 4 bases, with 8 bases spanning the gap. The CDR3 region has the DNA TGTGCCAGCAGCTTGGACAGGCAAAATCAGCCCCAGCATTTT. This translates into CASSLDRQNQPQHF. Together with reference TRBV5-8 and TRBJ1-5, the CDR3 gives the full variable domain: EAGVTQSPTHLIKTRGQQATLRCSPISGHTSVYWYQQALGLGLQFLLWYDEGEERNRGNFPPRFSGRQFPNYSSELNVNALELEDSALYLCASSLDRQNQPQHFGDGTRLSIL.

The chain carries TRBV12-2 and TRBJ2-7; TRBD2 was called by the table and not checked on the DNA. TRBV12-2 is classified as a pseudogene. The CDR3 consists of 15 residues. The CDR3, as DNA: TGTGCAAGTCGCTCAAATAGCGGGTTCTCCTACGAGCAGTACTTC. This translates into CASRSNSGFSYEQYF.

J is TRBJ2-1 and V is TRBV4-3, with 8 bases identical to TRBD2. The V and J ends lost 1 base and 6 bases, in that order; junction bases with no gene match: 14. The CDR3 extends over 18 amino acids. Germline CDR1 LGHNA, CDR2 YSLEER. DNA of the CDR3: TGCGCCAGCAGCCAAGGGGCTAGCGGGCCCACGAGGGTCAATGAGCAGTTCTTC. Its translation is CASSQGASGPTRVNEQFF.

The chain couples TRBV19 to TRBJ2-7; a possible D gene is TRBD1 (6 bases). With 4 bases removed from V and 12 bases from J, the gap between germline ends came to 13 bases. The CDR3 consists of 11 residues. The germline CDR1 and CDR2 sequences are LNHDA and SQIVND (reference sequence). CDR3 DNA: TGTGCCAGTAGTAAAAATGACAGGCTGTACTTC. Translation: CASSKNDRLYF.